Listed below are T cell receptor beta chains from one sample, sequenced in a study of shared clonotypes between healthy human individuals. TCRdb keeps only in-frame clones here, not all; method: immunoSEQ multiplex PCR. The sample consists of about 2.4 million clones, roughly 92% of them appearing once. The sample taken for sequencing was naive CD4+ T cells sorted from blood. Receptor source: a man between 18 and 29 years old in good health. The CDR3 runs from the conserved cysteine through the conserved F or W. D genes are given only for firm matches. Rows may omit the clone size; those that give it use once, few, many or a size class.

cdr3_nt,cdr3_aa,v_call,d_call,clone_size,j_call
TGTGCCAGCAGTTTAAGTCTCACTAGCGGGGCCACTGATGAGCAGTTCTTC,CASSLSLTSGATDEQFF,TRBV28,TRBD2,.,TRBJ2-1
TGCGCCAGCAGCCCTAGATTGAGGACTGAAGCTTTCTTT,CASSPRLRTEAFF,TRBV4-1,.,.,TRBJ1-1
TGTGCCAGCAGTTATGACACGAACACTGAAGCTTTCTTT,CASSYDTNTEAFF,TRBV2,.,few,TRBJ1-1
TGTGCCAGCAGCTTAAGAAGACTCGAGGCCGAGACCCAGTACTTC,CASSLRRLEAETQYF,TRBV7-2,.,.,TRBJ2-5
TGCGCCAGCAGTTCTACTCGGACAGCGACAGATACGCAGTATTTT,CASSSTRTATDTQYF,TRBV10-1,.,.,TRBJ2-3
TGTGCCAGCAGCCTAGGACTAGCGGGGCCAACGGAGACCCAGTACTTC,CASSLGLAGPTETQYF,TRBV13,TRBD2,once,TRBJ2-5
TGTGCCAGCGGGACTAGCGGGGGGGCTGTTCCGAATGAGCAGTTCTTC,CASGTSGGAVPNEQFF,TRBV28,TRBD2,.,TRBJ2-1
TGTGCCAGCACCCGGACAGGGCCGGTGGGGGAGCAGTACTTC,CASTRTGPVGEQYF,TRBV2,TRBD1,.,TRBJ2-7
TGCGCCAGCAGCTTAGGAGGGAATGCTAATGAGCAGTTCTTC,CASSLGGNANEQFF,TRBV5-1,.,.,TRBJ2-1
TGTGCCAGCAGTTTAAGGGCGGGTTGGTTCGACGAGCAGTACTTC,CASSLRAGWFDEQYF,TRBV27,.,once,TRBJ2-7
TGCGCCAGCAGTTGGGACAGACAAGAGACCCAGTACTTC,CASSWDRQETQYF,TRBV5-1,TRBD1,.,TRBJ2-5
TGTGCCAGTAGTACACAGGGAGTTGAAAAACTGTTTTTT,CASSTQGVEKLFF,TRBV19,.,.,TRBJ1-4
TGTGCCAGCAGCGAGATGGGACAGGATTCGAACACCGGGGAGCTGTTTTTT,CASSEMGQDSNTGELFF,TRBV9,TRBD1,.,TRBJ2-2
TGTGCCACCAGCATACAGGGATTAAATTCACCCCTCCACTTT,CATSIQGLNSPLHF,TRBV15,.,once,TRBJ1-6
TGTGCCAGTAGTATTGATTTGGGGATTGGAAACATTCAGTACTTC,CASSIDLGIGNIQYF,TRBV19,.,once,TRBJ2-4
TGTGCCAGCAGCTTAGGACGGTCTCCTCCTCAGTACTTC,CASSLGRSPPQYF,TRBV2,.,.,TRBJ2-7
TGCGCCAGCAGCGGGACTAGCGGGGGGCTAGATACGCAGTATTTT,CASSGTSGGLDTQYF,TRBV10-1,TRBD2,.,TRBJ2-3
TGTGCCAGCAGCTTGGTGGCGGGAAGCACAGATACGCAGTATTTT,CASSLVAGSTDTQYF,TRBV7-9,.,once,TRBJ2-3
TGTGCCAGCAGCCGGGGGACAGGGAGAAATGAAAAACTGTTTTTT,CASSRGTGRNEKLFF,TRBV5-6,TRBD1,.,TRBJ1-4
TGTGCCATCAGTGAGCTCGGGGAGCTGTTTTTT,CAISELGELFF,TRBV10-3,.,few,TRBJ2-2
TGCGCCAGCAGCATAGTCCCGGGACAGGGGCGGTGGTCGAACACCGGGGAGCTGTTTTTT,CASSIVPGQGRWSNTGELFF,TRBV5-1,TRBD1,.,TRBJ2-2
TGTGCCAGCAGTCTACAGGACAGGTCTAATCAGCCCCAGCATTTT,CASSLQDRSNQPQHF,TRBV28,TRBD1,few,TRBJ1-5
TGCGCCAGCAGCTTTGGCCCCCCGGGGGGCAGTAATGAAAAACTGTTTTTT,CASSFGPPGGSNEKLFF,TRBV5-1,.,.,TRBJ1-4
TGTGCCAGCTCACGCGCCGGGACACTCACCAGGGAGACCCAGTACTTC,CASSRAGTLTRETQYF,TRBV18,.,.,TRBJ2-5
TGTGCCATCAGTGGATACTCTGGGGCCAACGTCCTGACTTTC,CAISGYSGANVLTF,TRBV10-3,.,.,TRBJ2-6
TGTGCCAGCAGCCCGGAAGGGGCAGTCGGGGGCTACACCTTC,CASSPEGAVGGYTF,TRBV7-3,.,.,TRBJ1-2
TGTGCCAGCGCAAGGACAGGTTCTCTCGGGGAGCTGTTTTTT,CASARTGSLGELFF,TRBV6-1,TRBD1,.,TRBJ2-2
TGTGCCAGCAGCTCCCAAGAGACCCAGTACTTC,CASSSQETQYF,TRBV11-2,.,.,TRBJ2-5
TGTGCCAGCAGCACGGGACAGCTAAGGGGTGGAAACACCATATATTTT,CASSTGQLRGGNTIYF,TRBV7-6,TRBD1,.,TRBJ1-3
TGTGCCAGCAGTGTCAAGACAGGGGCCTATAATTCACCCCTCCACTTT,CASSVKTGAYNSPLHF,TRBV2,TRBD1,.,TRBJ1-6
TGTGCCAGCAGCCAACCGGCGGATAATTCACCCCTCCACTTT,CASSQPADNSPLHF,TRBV11-2,.,.,TRBJ1-6
TGTGCCAGCCGAAAGCGGGATAAATCCTACGAGCAGTACTTC,CASRKRDKSYEQYF,TRBV2,TRBD2,.,TRBJ2-7
TGCGCCAGCAGCGAGACAGTCTCTGGAAACACCATATATTTT,CASSETVSGNTIYF,TRBV5-1,.,once,TRBJ1-3
TGTGCCAGCAGCGACCCCCAGGGGACCTATTCGAACACCCTCCACTTT,CASSDPQGTYSNTLHF,TRBV5-6,.,.,TRBJ1-6
TGCGCCAGCAGCGAAATTCCGGGCCAGCTCACTGAAGCTTTCTTT,CASSEIPGQLTEAFF,TRBV10-1,.,.,TRBJ1-1
TGTGCCAGCAGTCTAGCGGGGAGGAACACCGGGGAGCTGTTTTTT,CASSLAGRNTGELFF,TRBV2,TRBD2,.,TRBJ2-2
TGTGCTAGCAGCTTAGTACCGCGGGAGGGCCCTCGGGCCAAAAACATTCAGTACTTC,CASSLVPREGPRAKNIQYF,TRBV7-7,TRBD2,.,TRBJ2-4
TGTGCCAGCAGCTCCGAGCATAGCAATCAGCCCCAGCATTTT,CASSSEHSNQPQHF,TRBV7-8,.,.,TRBJ1-5
TGTGCCAGCAGCTCCCCGAGTAATCCCTACGAGCAGTACTTC,CASSSPSNPYEQYF,TRBV5-4,.,.,TRBJ2-7
TGTGCCAGCAGCGAACAGGTGAATCAGCCCCAGCATTTT,CASSEQVNQPQHF,TRBV6-4,.,.,TRBJ1-5
TGTGCCACCAGCACCTCCCAGGTCCGTTTCGGTTCACCCCTCCACTTT,CATSTSQVRFGSPLHF,TRBV15,.,.,TRBJ1-6
TGTGCCTGGAGTGTACAGTCGGCCATACGCTATGGCTACACCTTC,CAWSVQSAIRYGYTF,TRBV30,.,few,TRBJ1-2
TGTGCCAGCAGCTTGCGGGGGACTGAGGTGGAGCAGTACTTC,CASSLRGTEVEQYF,TRBV7-9,TRBD2,.,TRBJ2-7
TGTGCCAGCCATAGGCTGGCAGGGAGAGGGGGAGACTATGGCTACACCTTC,CASHRLAGRGGDYGYTF,TRBV19,.,.,TRBJ1-2
TGCGCCAGCAGCTTGGCTAGCGAAGAGACCCAGTACTTC,CASSLASEETQYF,TRBV5-1,.,.,TRBJ2-5
TGTGCCAGCAGCCCAGGACTTCAACCCTACAATGAGCAGTTCTTC,CASSPGLQPYNEQFF,TRBV11-2,.,.,TRBJ2-1
TGTGCCAGCAGCTTAGGGGTGGTAGTAGGGAGCGGCTACACCTTC,CASSLGVVVGSGYTF,TRBV7-9,.,.,TRBJ1-2
TGTGCCAGCTCACCTCAGCGGGAGATGTACAATGAGCAGTTCTTC,CASSPQREMYNEQFF,TRBV18,TRBD2,once,TRBJ2-1
TGTGCCAGCAGCCCAGTTGGGGGACAGGGCACAGATACGCAGTATTTT,CASSPVGGQGTDTQYF,TRBV5-4,TRBD1,.,TRBJ2-3
TGTGCCAGCAGGGTCACTATAACAGGGAACAATCAGCCCCAGCATTTT,CASRVTITGNNQPQHF,TRBV28,.,.,TRBJ1-5
TGTGCCTGGAGCGTCTTAAACACTGAAGCTTTCTTT,CAWSVLNTEAFF,TRBV30,.,few,TRBJ1-1
TGTGCCAGCAGTTTGGGACCAGGGGTGAACTCACCCCTCCACTTT,CASSLGPGVNSPLHF,TRBV28,.,.,TRBJ1-6
TGTGCCAGCAGCTTAGCGTTAGCGCCCAGGGGAGAGACCCAGTACTTC,CASSLALAPRGETQYF,TRBV7-2,.,.,TRBJ2-5
TGTGCTAGTGGTTCGGACCGAAGGGATGAGCAGTTCTTC,CASGSDRRDEQFF,TRBV12-5,.,.,TRBJ2-1
TGCGCCAGCAGCTTGAAGACAGGGGGCCGGAATGAGCAGTTCTTC,CASSLKTGGRNEQFF,TRBV5-1,TRBD1,.,TRBJ2-1
TGCGCCAGCAGCTTGGGGGTTCTCTATGGCTACACCTTC,CASSLGVLYGYTF,TRBV5-1,.,.,TRBJ1-2
TGCGCCAGCACCTGGAATGCACCGGGACTAGGAAATGAGCAGTTCTTC,CASTWNAPGLGNEQFF,TRBV10-2,TRBD2,.,TRBJ2-1
TGTGCCAGCAGCTTGGGCACCTGGGGACAGGCGGAGCAGTACTTC,CASSLGTWGQAEQYF,TRBV5-6,TRBD1,once,TRBJ2-7
TGTGCCAGCAGTTACTCCCGCGGAGGGGCCTACGAGCAGTACTTC,CASSYSRGGAYEQYF,TRBV6-5,.,.,TRBJ2-7
TGCGCCAGCACCACTAGCGGGGGGGCCGGGGAGACCCAGTACTTC,CASTTSGGAGETQYF,TRBV5-1,TRBD2,.,TRBJ2-5